This T cell receptor (beta chain) was recovered during a study of shared clonotypes between healthy human individuals. Per sorted-subset replicate PCR, input was roughly 200 ng DNA, representing about 29,000 T cell genomes. How the authors handled the data: ImmunoSEQ output held junction-only sequences without quality scores, so filtering differed. Only in-frame clones appear in the TCRdb table, and some are missing; sequencing was by immunoSEQ multiplex PCR. V, J and clone size derive from that table, while D and trimming were established from the DNA sequence. The data contain roughly 2,500,000 clones, approximately 93% of them seen just once; the ten biggest clones take up roughly 0.39%. Of note for this clone: Other DNA sequences from this sample encode an identical CDR3 as well.

The clonotype comes from a man younger than 35 in good health. Some clones in this sample may be carry-over from other donors' samples. Sequencing was carried out using naive CD4+ T cells from PBMCs. The subset here: CD45RA+ positively selected.

CDR3 sequence reads: CASSLHRNTEAFF. The DNA of the CDR3 is TGTGCCAGCAGCCTCCACAGAAACACTGAAGCTTTCTTT. This chain links TRBV7-2 with TRBJ1-1; D gene unclear. The CDR3 is made up of 13 amino acids. The V end was cut by 5 bases, the J end by 2 bases, with 9 bases between. Germline V lookup: CDR1 SGHTA, CDR2 FQGNSA.